The source of this T cell receptor (beta chain) is a study of control samples from healthy donors and cancer patients. The CDR3 spans 15 residues. CDR1 and CDR2 (germline): LGHNA, YSLEER. V trimming: 3 bases; J trimming: 6 bases; junction bases outside the gene matches: 9. Comment on this clone: Other DNA variants within this sample encode the same CDR3.

Using immunoSEQ multiplex PCR, the repertoire was profiled, and TCRdb retains in-frame clones only, with some absent. This sample has under 150,000 clones, with roughly 87% found just once. The source of this sequence is a man in his forties in good health. V gene TRBV4-3 combines with J gene TRBJ2-7; 9 nucleotides line up with TRBD1. The sample taken for sequencing was blood. CDR3 bases: TGCGCCAGCAGCCAGGCCTTGGACAGGGGACGCGAGCAGTACTTC. Its translation is CASSQALDRGREQYF.